This is a list of T cell receptor beta chains from one sample in a study of cytomegalovirus exposure and HLA in healthy donors. Clones were read by immunoSEQ multiplex PCR, and TCRdb kept only the in-frame ones, dropping some. The sample holds more than 100,000 clones, 80% seen once. The sequenced material came from PBMCs. The receptors originated from a female donor in good health and CMV-seropositive. CDR3s include the opening cysteine and the closing phenylalanine or tryptophan. A D gene is named only where the DNA matches it firmly. Size tells how often a clone was seen (once, few, many) or the class of an expanded clone, and some rows leave it out.

D gene	V gene	J gene	clone size	CDR3 protein	CDR3 DNA
NA	TRBV7-9	TRBJ2-7	NA	CASSLAGGGEQYF	TGTGCCAGCAGCTTAGCAGGGGGTGGCGAGCAGTACTTC
NA	TRBV7-7	TRBJ2-5	NA	CASSLNNGEETQYF	TGTGCCAGCAGCTTAAATAACGGGGAAGAGACCCAGTACTTC
NA	TRBV27	TRBJ1-2	NA	CASSYSSGSHYGYTF	TGTGCCAGCAGTTACTCCTCGGGGTCGCACTATGGCTACACCTTC
NA	TRBV7-6	TRBJ1-3	NA	CASSFTGFLYF	TGTGCCAGCAGCTTCACAGGGTTCTTATATTTT
NA	TRBV2	TRBJ1-2	NA	CASLMGADGYTF	TGTGCCAGCCTCATGGGGGCTGATGGCTACACCTTC
TRBD2	TRBV4-3	TRBJ2-2	few	CASSQDSSAGGGSGELFF	TGCGCCAGCAGCCAAGATTCTTCAGCGGGGGGAGGGTCCGGGGAGCTGTTTTTT
TRBD1	TRBV19	TRBJ1-2	NA	CASSPWDREEDGYTF	TGTGCCAGTAGTCCTTGGGACAGGGAAGAGGATGGCTACACCTTC
TRBD2	TRBV10-3	TRBJ2-1	NA	CAMATAGGGNEQFF	TGTGCCATGGCAACCGCGGGGGGCGGGAATGAGCAGTTCTTC
NA	TRBV9	TRBJ1-1	NA	CASSPLGQNTEAFF	TGTGCCAGCAGCCCCCTGGGACAGAACACTGAAGCTTTCTTT
NA	TRBV9	TRBJ1-2	NA	CASSVESGQIKKINYGYTF	TGTGCCAGCAGCGTAGAGTCAGGACAAATTAAGAAAATTAACTATGGCTACACCTTC
TRBD1	TRBV7-9	TRBJ1-5	NA	CASSPQGAGQPQHF	TGTGCCAGCAGCCCACAGGGGGCGGGACAGCCCCAGCATTTT
TRBD1	TRBV7-9	TRBJ2-1	NA	CASSLEGADNEQFF	TGTGCCAGCAGCTTAGAGGGGGCGGACAATGAGCAGTTCTTC
NA	TRBV7-8	TRBJ2-2	few	CASSSRGTGELFF	TGTGCCAGCAGCTCTCGAGGGACCGGGGAGCTGTTTTTT
TRBD1	TRBV28	TRBJ1-1	NA	CASSLPPDRVKYTEAFF	TGTGCCAGCAGTCTCCCCCCGGACAGGGTAAAGTACACTGAAGCTTTCTTT
NA	TRBV5-1	TRBJ1-2	NA	CASSLTVNYGYTF	TGCGCCAGCAGCCTTACGGTTAACTATGGCTACACCTTC
TRBD2	TRBV7-2	TRBJ2-1	NA	CASSWDRGAYNEQFF	TGTGCCAGCAGCTGGGACCGGGGGGCCTACAATGAGCAGTTCTTC
TRBD1	TRBV6-1	TRBJ1-2	once	CASSVGTVGPNYGYTF	TGTGCCAGCAGTGTTGGGACAGTGGGTCCTAACTATGGCTACACCTTC
TRBD2	TRBV5-4	TRBJ2-1	once	CASSLGGRGVADEQFF	TGTGCCAGCAGCTTGGGCGGGCGGGGGGTGGCCGATGAGCAGTTCTTC
NA	TRBV5-1	TRBJ1-1	NA	CASSLGWSTEAFF	TGCGCCAGCAGCTTGGGTTGGAGCACTGAAGCTTTCTTT
NA	TRBV27	TRBJ2-5	NA	CASSYEGPQETQYF	TGTGCCAGCAGTTACGAGGGCCCACAAGAGACCCAGTACTTC
TRBD1	TRBV7-2	TRBJ1-2	NA	CASRLGTESNYGYTF	TGTGCCAGCAGGTTAGGGACAGAATCTAACTATGGCTACACCTTC
NA	TRBV6-6	TRBJ2-7	NA	CASSYEAISYEQYF	TGTGCCAGCAGTTACGAGGCCATTTCCTACGAGCAGTACTTC
NA	TRBV5-4	TRBJ1-6	NA	CASSPGEYRNSPLHF	TGTGCCAGCAGCCCGGGGGAATATAGGAATTCACCCCTCCACTTT
TRBD1	TRBV30	TRBJ1-5	NA	CAWTGGQGAISNQPQHF	TGTGCCTGGACTGGCGGACAGGGGGCAATTAGCAATCAGCCCCAGCATTTT
TRBD1	TRBV2	TRBJ2-5	NA	CASTRDSQETQYF	TGTGCCAGCACCCGGGACAGCCAAGAGACCCAGTACTTC
TRBD2	TRBV15	TRBJ2-7	NA	CATSRDLAVVYEQYF	TGTGCCACCAGCAGAGATCTAGCGGTGGTCTACGAGCAGTACTTC
NA	TRBV9	TRBJ2-1	NA	CASSVATQGFYNEQFF	TGTGCCAGCAGCGTAGCTACTCAGGGGTTCTACAATGAGCAGTTCTTC
NA	TRBV5-1	TRBJ1-4	few	CASSLTGRADEKLFF	TGCGCCAGCAGCTTGACAGGCCGGGCCGACGAAAAACTGTTTTTT
NA	TRBV27	TRBJ1-5	few	CASSLGPANQPQHF	TGTGCCAGCAGTTTAGGGCCGGCTAATCAGCCCCAGCATTTT
TRBD1	TRBV27	TRBJ1-1	NA	CASSLRRRTGVNTEAFF	TGTGCCAGCAGTCTAAGGAGGAGGACAGGCGTGAACACTGAAGCTTTCTTT
NA	TRBV2	TRBJ1-5	NA	CASQQGGRNQPQHF	TGTGCCAGCCAACAGGGAGGGCGCAATCAGCCCCAGCATTTT
NA	TRBV30	TRBJ2-1	NA	CAWSPSRDLRFF	TGTGCCTGGAGTCCCTCCAGGGACTTGAGGTTCTTC
NA	TRBV27	TRBJ1-5	NA	CASSLTGNSNQPQHF	TGTGCCAGCAGTTTAACCGGGAATAGCAATCAGCCCCAGCATTTT
TRBD1	TRBV23-1	TRBJ1-6	NA	CASSQGQESHNSPLHF	TGCGCCAGCAGTCAAGGACAGGAATCTCATAATTCACCCCTCCACTTT
NA	TRBV18	TRBJ1-4	NA	CASSPVGPTDEKLFF	TGTGCCAGCTCACCAGTGGGCCCCACGGATGAAAAACTGTTTTTT
NA	TRBV7-6	TRBJ2-7	NA	CASSPPGTQGYEQYF	TGTGCCAGCAGCCCCCCCGGGACTCAGGGCTACGAGCAGTACTTC
TRBD1	TRBV5-1	TRBJ2-7	once	CASSPGGASYEQYF	TGCGCCAGCTCCCCAGGGGGCGCCTCCTACGAGCAGTACTTC
TRBD2	TRBV9	TRBJ2-1	NA	CASSVGGGVYNEQFF	TGTGCCAGCAGCGTAGGCGGGGGGGTATACAATGAGCAGTTCTTC
TRBD1	TRBV15	TRBJ2-2	NA	CATSGDRRNTGELFF	TGTGCCACCAGCGGGGACAGGCGGAACACCGGGGAGCTGTTTTTT
TRBD1	TRBV2	TRBJ1-2	NA	CASSIRTGLHGYTF	TGTGCCAGCAGTATTCGGACAGGGCTACATGGCTACACCTTC
NA	TRBV7-9	TRBJ1-4	NA	CASSLGSTQQNEKLFF	TGTGCCAGCAGCTTAGGATCAACACAGCAGAATGAAAAACTGTTTTTT
NA	TRBV18	TRBJ2-1	NA	CASSPSGEMWGVYNEQFF	TGTGCCAGCTCACCATCGGGGGAGATGTGGGGGGTCTACAATGAGCAGTTCTTC
NA	TRBV5-1	TRBJ2-1	few	CASSQGTGNNEQFF	TGCGCCAGCAGCCAAGGGACTGGTAACAATGAGCAGTTCTTC
NA	TRBV7-8	TRBJ2-7	few	CASSRAGTLSSYEQYF	TGTGCCAGCAGCCGAGCAGGGACTCTGAGCTCCTACGAGCAGTACTTC
TRBD2	TRBV27	TRBJ2-7	NA	CASSFNGEGYEQYF	TGTGCCAGCAGTTTTAATGGGGAGGGGTACGAGCAGTACTTC
NA	TRBV5-1	TRBJ2-2	NA	CASNLRGANTGELFF	TGCGCCAGCAACCTCCGGGGTGCGAACACCGGGGAGCTGTTTTTT
NA	TRBV30	TRBJ1-3	once	CAWTPIDTYSGNTIYF	TGTGCCTGGACTCCCATTGACACGTACTCTGGAAACACCATATATTTT
NA	TRBV7-8	TRBJ1-4	NA	CASSLGHRNEKLFF	TGTGCCAGCAGCCTGGGACACCGTAATGAAAAACTGTTTTTT
TRBD1	TRBV18	TRBJ2-2	NA	CASSPQTGRGTGELFF	TGTGCCAGCTCACCCCAGACAGGGAGAGGGACCGGGGAGCTGTTTTTT
TRBD1	TRBV5-1	TRBJ1-4	few	CASSSGQGEKLFF	TGCGCCAGCAGCTCGGGACAGGGGGAAAAACTGTTTTTT
NA	TRBV6-6	TRBJ1-2	NA	CASHRAGVAYGYTF	TGTGCCAGTCATCGGGCAGGGGTAGCATATGGCTACACCTTC
TRBD1	TRBV5-1	TRBJ2-7	NA	CASSVRDRAYEQYF	TGCGCCAGCAGCGTCCGGGACAGAGCCTACGAGCAGTACTTC
TRBD1	TRBV10-3	TRBJ1-6	NA	CAIRKGQEEPLHF	TGTGCCATCAGGAAGGGACAGGAGGAACCCCTCCACTTT
NA	TRBV11-2	TRBJ1-1	NA	CASSLERTANTEAFF	TGTGCCAGCAGCTTAGAGCGGACAGCGAACACTGAAGCTTTCTTT
NA	TRBV5-1	TRBJ1-1	NA	CASSFTGYTEAFF	TGCGCCAGCAGCTTTACAGGGTACACTGAAGCTTTCTTT
TRBD1	TRBV19	TRBJ1-2	NA	CASSRSRGHGYTF	TGTGCCAGTAGTAGGAGCAGGGGGCATGGCTACACCTTC
TRBD2	TRBV18	TRBJ2-7	NA	CASSPSATSGGSYEQYF	TGTGCCAGCTCACCCAGCGCCACCAGCGGGGGTTCGTACGAGCAGTACTTC
NA	TRBV5-4	TRBJ1-2	NA	CASSLVTSRQSYTF	TGTGCCAGCAGCTTGGTTACCTCCAGGCAGAGCTACACCTTC
TRBD1	TRBV13	TRBJ1-2	NA	CASSPGGNYGYTF	TGTGCCAGCAGCCCAGGGGGTAACTATGGCTACACCTTC
NA	TRBV30	TRBJ2-3	NA	CAWRSSGATQYF	TGTGCCTGGAGGTCCAGTGGGGCGACGCAGTATTTT